The 5 T cell receptor beta chains given below trace back to one sample, sequenced in a study of blood T cell repertoires in COVID-19. Assay used: immunoSEQ multiplex PCR; TCRdb lists only in-frame clones, some missing. This repertoire shows about 50,000 clones, about nine tenths found once; its top ten account for 2.6%. Sequenced material: peripheral blood. Every receptor here comes from a woman of 80 years or more with COVID-19, enrolled during active disease.

This clone was found once. The gene calls are TRBV6-1 and TRBJ1-2, with D possibly being TRBD1 (6 bases). Trimming cost V 6 bases and J 3 bases, with 17 bases left between them. The CDR3 length is 15 residues. CDR1 and CDR2 (germline): MNHNS, SASEGT. This chain's CDR3 is CASSSPSEGDYGYTF. The CDR3, as DNA: TGTGCCAGCAGCTCGCCCTCAGAGGGGGACTATGGCTACACCTTC.

The chain uses TRBV18 and TRBJ2-1; D not certain. CDR1 is KGHSH and CDR2 is LQKENI in the germline V gene. CDR3 length: 15 amino acids. Trimming pared 3 bases from V and 2 bases from J, leaving 11 bases between. The CDR3 protein is CASSPTFDTYNEQFF. Here the CDR3 DNA reads TGTGCCAGCTCACCGACATTCGACACCTACAATGAGCAGTTCTTC.

The chain joins TRBV6-1 to TRBJ1-6; D gene unclear. CDR1 is MNHNS, CDR2 SASEGT, per germline. This CDR3 is 12 amino acids long. Trimming stripped 2 bases from V and 8 bases from J, with 4 bases between. The CDR3 sequence: CASSETDSPLHF. Here the CDR3 DNA reads TGTGCCAGCAGTGAAACGGATTCACCCCTCCACTTT.

The chain employs TRBV28 and TRBJ2-4; 7 nucleotides match TRBD1. Germline V lookup: CDR1 MDHEN, CDR2 SYDVKM. V gave up 5 bases and J gave up 3 bases; unmatched junction bases: 7. The CDR3 has 15 residues. The CDR3 here is CASSHDRVGKNIQYF. Written as DNA, the CDR3 is TGTGCCAGCAGTCACGACAGGGTCGGCAAAAACATTCAGTACTTC.

The gene calls are TRBV7-2 and TRBJ1-4; 7 bases align to TRBD1. The ends lost 3 bases at V and 5 bases at J; junction bases unmatched: 3. The CDR3 spans 14 residues. Germline CDR1 reads SGHTA; CDR2 reads FQGNSA. The CDR3 loop reads CASSLTGQNEKLFF. CDR3 DNA: TGTGCCAGCAGCTTGACAGGGCAGAATGAAAAACTGTTTTTT.